These T cell receptor beta chains were read from a single sample in a study of neurological immune-mediated disorders. TCRdb redid the calling of the 5' RACE reads with MiXCR, one entry per CDR3 protein. The data contain around 70,000 distinct CDR3 sequences, 5.2% of them seen just once; the ten biggest clones take up about 2.8%. Source material: PBMCs. These receptors were obtained from a woman in her twenties or thirties with multiple sclerosis. The CDR3 runs from the conserved cysteine through the conserved F or W. D genes are given only for firm matches. Not all rows give a size; the values are once, few, many and, for expanded clones, a class.

d_gene | j_gene | v_gene | abundance | CDR3nt | CDR3aa
TRBD2 | TRBJ2-1 | TRBV20-1 | - | TGCAGTGCTAGATCTAGCGGGGGGGCAGGAGATGAGCAGTTCTTC | CSARSSGGAGDEQFF
- | TRBJ2-7 | TRBV7-9 | few | TGTGCCAGCACCTCTCACTACGAGCAGTACTTC | CASTSHYEQYF
- | TRBJ2-3 | TRBV6-6 | many | TGTGCCAGCAGTTACGGGAGGCTAGGGTTTAAAGATACGCAGTATTTT | CASSYGRLGFKDTQYF
- | TRBJ1-1 | TRBV7-2 | many | TGTGCCAGCAGGGCCCTGGGAGGAAACACTGAAGCTTTCTTT | CASRALGGNTEAFF
TRBD2 | TRBJ2-1 | TRBV20-1 | many | TGCAGTGCTAGTAGGGACTACTCCTACAATGAGCAGTTCTTC | CSASRDYSYNEQFF
- | TRBJ2-1 | TRBV6-1 | many | TGTGCCAGCAGTGAAGCGCTTCGTGGTCCGGACAATGAGCAGTTCTTC | CASSEALRGPDNEQFF
TRBD1 | TRBJ1-6 | TRBV20-1 | many | TGCAGTGCCCGTCGGGACAGTGGCTCCTATAATTCACCCCTCCACTTT | CSARRDSGSYNSPLHF
- | TRBJ1-4 | TRBV20-1 | - | TGCAGTGCGAGGGGGGATGCTAATGAAAAACTGTTTTTT | CSARGDANEKLFF
- | TRBJ2-3 | TRBV7-7 | - | TGTGCTAGCAGCCTTGGACAGCGCACAGATACGCAGTATTTT | CASSLGQRTDTQYF
- | TRBJ2-7 | TRBV12-3/TRBV12-4 | many | TGTGCCAGCAGACCCGGGGCTACCTACGAGCAGTACTTC | CASRPGATYEQYF
- | TRBJ1-2 | TRBV20-1 | - | TGCAGTGCTAGCAGCACAGGGAACTCTAACTATGGCTACACCTTC | CSASSTGNSNYGYTF
TRBD1 | TRBJ1-5 | TRBV20-1 | many | TGCAGTGCTAGAGCCAGGGGGCGTAGGGAACAGCCCCAGCATTTT | CSARARGRREQPQHF
TRBD1 | TRBJ2-5 | TRBV6-5 | many | TGTGCCAGCAGTTACACGGGACAGGAAGAGACCCAGTACTTC | CASSYTGQEETQYF
- | TRBJ1-5 | TRBV20-1 | - | TGCAGTGCTACCCAGGCAGGGCCAGCCCAGAATTTT | CSATQAGPAQNF
TRBD1 | TRBJ1-5 | TRBV10-3 | many | TGTGCCATCAGTGACAGGGGGCTTAGCAATCAGCCCCAGCATTTT | CAISDRGLSNQPQHF
TRBD2 | TRBJ2-1 | TRBV18 | - | TGTGCCAGCTCACCAAAAGGAGGAATAGCGGGTGAGCAGTTCTTC | CASSPKGGIAGEQFF